The T cell receptor beta chain under discussion was sequenced for a study of T-cell reconstitution after alpha-beta-depleted transplantation in children. Study observations and caveats: Expanded clones from the graft, numbering several hundred, reportedly supplied alpha-beta T cells about two months after transplant. After one year, T-cell counts and TCRbeta diversity mostly came from new T cells. Several patients had high TCRbeta diversity at day 60; it came from surviving recipient T cells and thymic progenitors.

Ten or more counts support this clonotype. What it binds is not known. J lost 4 bases, V lost 4 bases, and 3 bases had no gene match. CDR1 is SGHTA and CDR2 is FQGTGA in the germline V gene. CDR3 length: 15 residues. Unique molecular identifiers were incorporated into the prepared TCRbeta library. MiXCR was run by TCRdb on the PCR reads, yielding one entry per CDR3 protein. The sample has about 240,000 distinct CDR3 sequences; about 25% are singletons. The rearrangement links TRBV7-3 to TRBJ2-1, with 11 bases fitting TRBD2. The sample consisted of PBMCs, taken before TCRalphabeta/CD19-depleted stem cell transplant. This receptor was obtained from a girl aged 2 to 10 with Fanconi anemia, due to receive a stem cell transplant. The CDR3 coding sequence is TGTGCCAGCAGCTCGGGACTAGCGGCTTACAATGAGCAGTTCTTC. Translated, it gives CASSSGLAAYNEQFF.